Below are 23 T cell receptor beta chains sequenced from a single sample in a study of graft-versus-host responses after intestinal transplantation. TCRdb keeps only in-frame clones here, not all; method: immunoSEQ multiplex PCR. The sample comprises 40,000 to 45,000 clones, roughly 89% of which are singletons, and about 2.5% rests with the top ten. Here the sequenced sample was PBMCs, taken about 310 days after intestinal transplant. All receptors come from a human patient who received an intestinal transplant, so some T cells may come from the graft donor.

The CDR3 reads CASSPRGGTEAFF. The CDR3 DNA is TGCGCCAGCAGCCCAAGGGGGGGGACTGAAGCTTTCTTT. V gene TRBV5-1 combines with J gene TRBJ1-1; D is possibly TRBD1 (6 bases). This CDR3 has 13 amino acids. Trimming took off 4 bases at V and 5 bases at J, with 12 bases between the two ends. The V gene's germline CDR1 is SGHRS and CDR2 YFSETQ.

The V and J genes are TRBV4-1 and TRBJ2-7; tentatively, D is TRBD1 (5 bases). V lost 4 bases to trimming and J lost 1 base, with 17 bases between them. This CDR3 has 16 amino acids. Germline CDR1 and CDR2: MGHRA and YSYEKL. CDR3 loop: CASSLDLQVGSYEQYF. CDR3 nucleotide sequence: TGCGCCAGCAGCCTCGACCTACAGGTCGGTTCCTACGAGCAGTACTTC.

The CDR3 DNA sequence: TGTGCCAGCAGTTACCTAGTAATGCCCAAGGGTGAGCAGTTCTTC. Amino acid sequence: CASSYLVMPKGEQFF. V and J are TRBV6-5 and TRBJ2-1; unclear D gene. This CDR3 has 15 amino acids. Looked up from germline, CDR1 is MNHEY and CDR2 is SVGAGI. Trimming removed 2 bases from V and 9 bases from J, with 17 bases in between.

V and J are TRBV5-1 and TRBJ2-4, with D unclear. CDR1 and CDR2 (germline): SGHRS, YFSETQ. This CDR3 contains 16 residues. Trimming pared 0 bases from V and 0 bases from J, leaving 10 bases between. The CDR3 DNA is TGCGCCAGCAGCTTGGCCCTGAATACAGCCAAAAACATTCAGTACTTC. Protein: CASSLALNTAKNIQYF.

This sequence joins TRBV6-6 and TRBJ2-7, with 7 bases fitting TRBD1. CDR1 and CDR2 (germline): MNHNY, SVGAGI (reference sequence). Germline trimming cut 0 bases from V and 5 bases from J; bases unmatched to any gene: 4. This CDR3 is built from 14 residues. DNA for the CDR3: TGTGCCAGCAGTTACTCTGACAGGGTAAACGAGCAGTACTTC. This translates into CASSYSDRVNEQYF.

V gene TRBV15 combines with J gene TRBJ2-1, with D uncertain. Germline CDR1 LNHNV, CDR2 YYDKDF (reference sequence). This CDR3 has 15 amino acids. V dropped 1 base and J dropped 6 bases, with 13 bases sitting between them. CDR3 amino acids: CATSRAANIGNEQFF. CDR3 nucleotides: TGTGCCACCAGCAGAGCGGCAAATATCGGCAATGAGCAGTTCTTC.

V is TRBV19 and J is TRBJ1-2; D perhaps matches TRBD1 (6 bases). This CDR3 has 13 residues. CDR1 and CDR2 from the germline V gene are LNHDA and SQIVND (reference sequence). V was cut by 6 bases and J by 1 base, with 9 bases left in between. The CDR3 DNA reads TGTGCCAGTAGGAGGACAGATAACTATGGCTACACCTTC. Amino acids: CASRRTDNYGYTF.

This clone has only one observation. The chain recombines TRBV10-3 with TRBJ2-5, with TRBD2 matching over 7 bases. CDR1 and CDR2 (germline): ENHRY, SYGVKD. CDR3 length: 17 amino acids. V dropped 0 bases and J dropped 4; count of bases not matched to a gene: 11. DNA of the CDR3: TGTGCCATCAGTGAGTCGACTCCTAGCGGCCCCCTAGAGACCCAGTACTTC. Translating it yields CAISESTPSGPLETQYF.

V and J are TRBV23-1 and TRBJ1-3; 8 positions match TRBD1. TRBV23-1 is reported as an ORF; its role is uncertain. V dropped 2 bases and J dropped 0; count of bases not matched to a gene: 3. The CDR3 consists of 16 residues. The CDR3 region is CASSQHTGGSGNTIYF. In nucleotides, the CDR3 is TGCGCCAGCAGTCAACATACAGGGGGCTCTGGAAACACCATATATTTT.

This chain connects TRBV6-5 to TRBJ2-1, with D possibly being TRBD1 or TRBD2 (5 bases each). There are 13 residues in the CDR3. Germline lookup yields CDR1 MNHEY and CDR2 SVGAGI. The V end was cut by 11 bases, the J end by 4 bases, with 15 bases between. The CDR3 loop reads CASMGTYYNEQFF. DNA of the CDR3: TGTGCCTCCATGGGGACGTATTACAATGAGCAGTTCTTC.

A few counts support this clone. The V and J genes are TRBV6-4 and TRBJ2-5, with a weak D call TRBD2 (5 bases). Per the germline V gene, CDR1 is MRHNA and CDR2 is SNTAGT. The V end was cut by 3 bases, the J end by 2 bases, with 25 bases between. The CDR3 length is 19 residues. The CDR3 is CASSEALDWLGYLQETQYF. CDR3 coding DNA: TGTGCCAGCAGTGAGGCCCTGGACTGGTTGGGTTATCTTCAAGAGACCCAGTACTTC.

This rearrangement joins TRBV21-1 to TRBJ1-1. TRBV21-1 is designated a pseudogene. This CDR3 region has 17 residues. The CDR3 protein is CASSKWKKKRDSTEAFF. The CDR3 DNA reads as TGTGCCAGCAGCAAATGGAAAAAAAAGCGGGACAGCACTGAAGCTTTCTTT.

The chain joins TRBV6-6 to TRBJ2-3; D not resolved. Germline CDR1 reads MNHNY; CDR2 reads SVGAGI (reference sequence). The CDR3 has 13 amino acids. The V end was cut by 1 base, the J end by 2 bases, with 4 bases between. CDR3 amino acids: CASSYFYTDTQYF. The CDR3 region has the DNA TGTGCCAGCAGTTACTTCTACACAGATACGCAGTATTTT.

The chain is built from TRBV2 and TRBJ2-7; D is unclear. Germline V gene data show CDR1 as SNHLY and CDR2 as FYNNEI. The CDR3 sequence is 14 residues long. The germline V and J ends were trimmed by 0 bases and 7 bases, with 13 bases remaining between them. Written as DNA, the CDR3 is TGTGCCAGCAGTGAAGCGGTATGGGTGGGGGAGCAGTACTTC. As protein: CASSEAVWVGEQYF.

CDR3: CASSLDRNYGYTF. The CDR3 coding sequence is TGTGCCAGCAGCTTAGACAGGAACTATGGCTACACCTTC. V and J are TRBV11-2 and TRBJ1-2; D remains unclear. Trimming shortened V by 0 bases and J by 2 bases, and 4 bases separated the two germline ends. Germline CDR1 SGHAT, CDR2 FQNNGV. This CDR3 is 13 amino acids long.

On this clone: Other DNA sequences within the sample encode an identical CDR3. The chain carries TRBV11-2 and TRBJ2-4; 9 positions agree with TRBD2. Germline V gene data show CDR1 as SGHAT and CDR2 as FQNNGV. Unmatched junction bases numbered 12, after V lost 2 bases and J lost 4 bases. The CDR3 is 18 residues long. CDR3 amino acids: CASSLFRAGGPSKNIQYF. DNA of the CDR3: TGTGCCAGCAGCTTATTCCGAGCGGGGGGTCCCTCGAAAAACATTCAGTACTTC.

This clone was recorded a few times. The J gene is TRBJ1-3, the V gene TRBV4-1; D gene unclear. This CDR3 is 13 amino acids long. Germline V CDR1 and CDR2: MGHRA, YSYEKL. The germline V and J ends were trimmed by 5 bases and 3 bases, with 8 bases remaining between them. The CDR3 bases are TGCGCCAGCAGCGTCCAGGTTGGAAACACCATATATTTT. It translates to CASSVQVGNTIYF.

This clone was picked up one time. The chain joins TRBV7-9 to TRBJ2-5; no firm D call. This CDR3 has 14 amino acids. Trimming stripped 4 bases from V and 5 bases from J, with 14 bases between. From germline, CDR1 is SEHNR and CDR2 FQNEAQ (reference sequence). CDR3 region: CASSSQEFGETQYF. For the CDR3, the DNA is TGTGCCAGCAGCTCACAAGAATTCGGGGAGACCCAGTACTTC.

In its sample, this clone was seen once. V usage is TRBV28 and J usage is TRBJ2-7, with a tentative D call TRBD2 (5 bases). The CDR3 is made up of 15 amino acids. Germline CDR1 and CDR2: MDHEN and SYDVKM. With 3 bases removed from V and 4 bases from J, the gap between germline ends came to 16 bases. DNA for the CDR3: TGTGCCAGCAGTTTTCCCTCGGGGAATTTATACGAGCAGTACTTC. It yields the protein CASSFPSGNLYEQYF.

This clone was observed once. The chain combines TRBV28 with TRBJ2-1, with 10 nucleotides matching TRBD2. After removal of 2 bases from V and 2 bases from J, the junction contained 6 bases not matched to a gene. CDR1 MDHEN and CDR2 SYDVKM come from the germline V gene. This CDR3 spans 17 amino acids. CDR3 coding DNA: TGTGCCAGCAGTTTAATAACTAGCGGGAAGACCTACAATGAGCAGTTCTTC. The encoded protein is CASSLITSGKTYNEQFF.

This clone showed up just once. The J gene is TRBJ1-1, the V gene TRBV6-5, with D possibly TRBD1 on 6 matching bases. Germline V gene lookup returns CDR1 MNHEY and CDR2 SVGAGI. V shed 6 bases and J shed 10 bases, with 18 bases lying between them. The CDR3 is 13 residues long. In DNA form, the CDR3 reads TGTGCCAGCAGCCCTACAGGGAATTTAGGAGCTTTCTTT. Translated: CASSPTGNLGAFF.

This rearrangement joins TRBV6-6 to TRBJ1-3; D is unresolved. Germline CDR1 and CDR2: MNHNY and SVGAGI (reference sequence). The ends were cut back, 6 bases at V and 0 bases at J, with 12 bases in the middle. CDR3 size: 15 residues. CDR3 region: CASSFEVASGNTIYF. As DNA, the CDR3 is TGTGCCAGCAGCTTTGAGGTCGCCTCTGGAAACACCATATATTTT.

This chain joins TRBV29-1 and TRBJ2-7; a possible D gene is TRBD1 (5 bases). V was cut by 4 bases and J by 0 bases, with 19 bases left in between. CDR3 length equals 16 residues. Germline V gives CDR1 SQVTM, CDR2 ANQGSEA. CDR3 amino acids: CSVVYVGHSLSYEQYF. CDR3 nucleotide sequence: TGCAGCGTTGTCTACGTTGGACACTCTCTCTCCTACGAGCAGTACTTC.